This entry features one TCR beta chain sequence. The sample belongs to a study of CD8 T cells in Susac syndrome. RNA in amounts of roughly 0.5 to 1 ug was reverse transcribed with random hexamers. TCRdb ran MiXCR on the immunoSEQ multiplex PCR reads and lists one entry per CDR3 protein. The sample lists almost 450,000 distinct CDR3 sequences, more than 70% occurring once. Sequencing was carried out using CD8+ T cells from PBMCs. This receptor was obtained from a human donor with multiple sclerosis.

DNA for the CDR3: TGTGCCAGCAGCGTAGCGGGGGGAGGGCCACCAGAGACCCAGTACTTC. Amino acids: CASSVAGGGPPETQYF. This sequence joins TRBV9 and TRBJ2-5, with TRBD2 matching over 7 bases. Per germline, CDR1 SGDLS and CDR2 YYNGEE. CDR3 length: 16 residues. The V segment lost 0 bases and the J segment 4 bases; nucleotides outside the gene matches: 9.